This is a list of T cell receptor beta chains from one sample in a study of OX40 agonist ivuxolimab in advanced cancers. Sequenced by immunoSEQ multiplex PCR; TCRdb stores in-frame clones only, minus some. The table shows about 100,000 clones, with under 85% occurring only once. The sequencing here drew on CD4+ or CD8+ T cells sorted from blood, taken in a trial of the OX40 agonist ivuxolimab. Receptor source: an adult with an advanced solid tumor such as melanoma, head and neck, liver or kidney cancer. Both conserved end residues are part of each CDR3. D genes are given only for firm matches. Some rows mark clone size as missing; the rest say once, few, many or name a class of expanded clone.

clone size: -; D gene: TRBD2; V gene: TRBV5-1; J gene: TRBJ2-1; CDR3 DNA: TGCGCCAGCAGCCCTGACCTAGCGGGAGGGGGTGAGCAGTTCTTC; CDR3 protein: CASSPDLAGGGEQFF
clone size: -; D gene: -; V gene: TRBV7-3; J gene: TRBJ2-7; CDR3 DNA: TGTGCCAGCAGCTCACATTCCTACGAGCAGTACTTC; CDR3 protein: CASSSHSYEQYF
clone size: many; D gene: -; V gene: TRBV30; J gene: TRBJ1-1; CDR3 DNA: TGTGCCTGGAGTCTCCAACTTAACACTGAAGCTTTCTTT; CDR3 protein: CAWSLQLNTEAFF
clone size: -; D gene: -; V gene: TRBV15; J gene: TRBJ2-7; CDR3 DNA: TGTGCCACCAGCAGAGGTCAAGGTACCCCCTACGAGCAGTACTTC; CDR3 protein: CATSRGQGTPYEQYF
clone size: -; D gene: TRBD1; V gene: TRBV11-2; J gene: TRBJ2-7; CDR3 DNA: TGTGCCAGCAGCTGGGCCGGGACAGGGGATTACGAGCAGTACTTC; CDR3 protein: CASSWAGTGDYEQYF
clone size: many; D gene: -; V gene: TRBV28; J gene: TRBJ2-7; CDR3 DNA: TGTGCCAGCAGTTCCCTCTCGACTTCCCCCTACGAGCAGTACTTC; CDR3 protein: CASSSLSTSPYEQYF
clone size: -; D gene: -; V gene: TRBV20-1; J gene: TRBJ2-3; CDR3 DNA: TGCAGTGTGGCGGGCACAGATACGCAGTATTTT; CDR3 protein: CSVAGTDTQYF
clone size: -; D gene: TRBD2; V gene: TRBV10-2; J gene: TRBJ2-5; CDR3 DNA: TGCGCCAGCAGTCCCCCGGGACTAGCGGGAGCAGAGACCCAGTACTTC; CDR3 protein: CASSPPGLAGAETQYF
clone size: few; D gene: TRBD1; V gene: TRBV7-9; J gene: TRBJ1-1; CDR3 DNA: TGTGCCAGCATTCAGGGGGGTAACACTGAAGCTTTCTTT; CDR3 protein: CASIQGGNTEAFF
clone size: -; D gene: -; V gene: TRBV5-1; J gene: TRBJ2-1; CDR3 DNA: TGCGCCAGCAGCTTGGCCTTCACCGACCTTGTGCAAAGAAGCTCCTACAATGAGCAGTTCTTC; CDR3 protein: CASSLAFTDLVQRSSYNEQFF
clone size: -; D gene: -; V gene: TRBV10-3; J gene: TRBJ2-7; CDR3 DNA: TGTGCCATCAGTGAGTCGAAATCCCCGGGTAACGAGCAGTACTTC; CDR3 protein: CAISESKSPGNEQYF
clone size: few; D gene: -; V gene: TRBV4-2; J gene: TRBJ2-5; CDR3 DNA: TGTGCCAGCAGCCAGGCGGCCCAAGAGACCCAGTACTTC; CDR3 protein: CASSQAAQETQYF
clone size: few; D gene: -; V gene: TRBV21-1; J gene: TRBJ2-7; CDR3 DNA: TGTGCCAGCAGCTTCCGGGACAGGGGCTCCTACGAGCAGTACTTC; CDR3 protein: CASSFRDRGSYEQYF
clone size: few; D gene: TRBD1; V gene: TRBV19; J gene: TRBJ1-5; CDR3 DNA: TGTGGCACAGGGGGCAATCAGCCCCAGCATTTT; CDR3 protein: CGTGGNQPQHF
clone size: few; D gene: -; V gene: TRBV27; J gene: TRBJ2-7; CDR3 DNA: TGTGCCAGCAGTGACATTTTCGGGGTCGAGCAGTACTTC; CDR3 protein: CASSDIFGVEQYF